The 21 T cell receptor beta chains below come from one sample, sequenced in a study of neurological immune-mediated disorders. MiXCR was run by TCRdb on the 5' RACE reads, yielding one entry per CDR3 protein. The sample comprises tens of thousands of distinct CDR3 sequences, roughly 2.5% of which are singletons, and 2.4% rests with the top ten. The sequencing sample was made of PBMCs. These receptors were obtained from a man in his fifties with multiple sclerosis.

This clonotype has at least ten counts. CDR3 loop: CASSFDSFAYEQYF. Written as DNA, the CDR3 is TGTGCCAGCAGCTTCGACAGTTTCGCGTACGAGCAGTACTTC. The genes are TRBV7-9 and TRBJ2-7, with a tentative D call TRBD1 (5 bases). V shed 3 bases and J shed 4 bases, with 13 bases lying between them. CDR1 and CDR2 (germline): SEHNR, FQNEAQ (reference sequence). The CDR3 extends over 14 amino acids.

This clonotype was seen at least ten times. The chain recombines TRBV5-1 with TRBJ1-1; 7 bases line up with TRBD1. Looked up from germline, CDR1 is SGHRS and CDR2 is YFSETQ. V was clipped by 4 bases and J by 4 bases; unmatched bases: 4. The CDR3 runs 13 residues. CDR3 protein: CASSEGASTEAFF. Here the CDR3 DNA reads TGCGCCAGCAGCGAGGGGGCGTCCACTGAAGCTTTCTTT. Full variable domain (rest looked up from reference TRBV5-1 and TRBJ1-1): KAGVTQTPRYLIKTRGQQVTLSCSPISGHRSVSWYQQTPGQGLQFLFEYFSETQRNKGNFPGRFSGRQFSNSRSEMNVSTLELGDSALYLCASSEGASTEAFFGQGTRLTVV.

This clonotype has a count of ten or more. The CDR3 protein is CASRRPGTYEQYF. The CDR3 coding sequence is TGTGCCAGCAGGCGTCCAGGAACCTACGAGCAGTACTTC. The rearrangement links TRBV28 to TRBJ2-7; no reliable D call. The CDR3 spans 13 residues. V lost 6 bases, J lost 2 bases, and 11 bases lay in between. In germline, CDR1 is MDHEN, CDR2 SYDVKM.

This clonotype was observed many times. The rearrangement links TRBV7-2 to TRBJ2-7; D gene uncertain. The CDR3 length is 14 residues. The germline V gene has CDR1 SGHTA and CDR2 FQGNSA. The V end was cut by 5 bases, the J end by 1 base, with 12 bases between. The CDR3 sequence is CASSPRTESYEQYF. The CDR3 coding sequence is TGTGCCAGCAGCCCCCGGACGGAATCCTACGAGCAGTACTTC.

This clonotype was observed at least ten times. V usage is TRBV7-9 and J usage is TRBJ2-7; 13 nucleotides align to TRBD2. This CDR3 has 15 amino acids. In germline, CDR1 is SEHNR, CDR2 FQNEAQ (reference sequence). Trimming at V came to 6 bases and at J to 8 bases, leaving 10 bases not matched to a gene. The CDR3 spells CASSSVPGLAGKQYF. The CDR3 DNA reads TGTGCCAGCAGTTCGGTTCCGGGACTAGCGGGGAAGCAGTACTTC.

This clonotype was recorded at least ten times. The gene calls are TRBV20-1 and TRBJ2-7; 11 bases fit TRBD1. Germline lookup yields CDR1 DFQATT and CDR2 SNEGSKA (reference sequence). V trimming: 1 base; J trimming: 5 bases; junction bases outside the gene matches: 4. This CDR3 spans 14 amino acids. DNA of the CDR3: TGCAGTGCTAGAGGGACAGGGGGCAAGAACGAGCAGTACTTC. Translating gives CSARGTGGKNEQYF.

This clonotype was seen many times. The rearrangement joins TRBV5-1 to TRBJ2-7; D possibly uses TRBD1 or TRBD2 (5 bases each). With 3 bases removed from V and 0 bases from J, the gap between germline ends came to 13 bases. This CDR3 is 15 amino acids long. Looked up from germline, CDR1 is SGHRS and CDR2 is YFSETQ. CDR3 coding DNA: TGCGCCAGCAGCTACCTCAGGGACCACTCCTACGAGCAGTACTTC. Its translation: CASSYLRDHSYEQYF. Together with reference TRBV5-1 and TRBJ2-7, the CDR3 gives the full variable domain: KAGVTQTPRYLIKTRGQQVTLSCSPISGHRSVSWYQQTPGQGLQFLFEYFSETQRNKGNFPGRFSGRQFSNSRSEMNVSTLELGDSALYLCASSYLRDHSYEQYFGPGTRLTVT.

This clonotype was recorded at least ten times. This chain joins TRBV7-3 and TRBJ2-2; D may be TRBD2 (6 bases). Germline CDR1 is SGHTA and CDR2 is FQGTGA. Between the trimmed V and J ends, which lost 5 bases and 6 bases, there was a span of 13 bases. CDR3 length equals 14 residues. CDR3 in amino acids: CASSPTSSPGELFF. For the CDR3, the DNA is TGTGCCAGCAGCCCAACTAGCTCCCCCGGGGAGCTGTTTTTT. Looking up the rest from reference TRBV7-3 and TRBJ2-2 gives the full variable domain: GAGVSQTPSNKVTEKGKYVELRCDPISGHTALYWYRQSLGQGPEFLIYFQGTGAADDSGLPNDRFFAVRPEGSVSTLKIQRTERGDSAVYLCASSPTSSPGELFFGEGSRLTVL.

This clonotype was seen ten or more times. The V call is TRBV7-2, the J call TRBJ2-3, with TRBD2 as a possible D gene (6 bases). CDR1 and CDR2 from the germline V gene are SGHTA and FQGNSA. The CDR3 covers 17 residues. Trimming removed 1 base from V and 0 bases from J, with 14 bases in between. The CDR3 reads CASSLVSGGASTDTQYF. The CDR3 DNA reads as TGTGCCAGCAGCTTAGTCTCAGGAGGGGCTAGCACAGATACGCAGTATTTT.

This clonotype was seen a handful of times. This may be a read error: a much more frequent sequence differs by one nucleotide. The rearrangement uses TRBV9 and TRBJ2-7; 9 positions match TRBD1. The CDR3 contains 14 residues. The junction had 5 bases not matched to a gene; V was cut back by 0 bases and J by 7 bases. Germline CDR1 is SGDLS and CDR2 is YYNGEE. CDR3 nucleotide sequence: TGTGCCAGCAGCGTAGGGGGACAGGGCGAAGAGCAGTACTTC. Protein: CASSVGGQGEEQYF.

This clonotype came up many times. The rearrangement links TRBV20-1 to TRBJ1-4, with a weak D call TRBD1 (6 bases). This CDR3 comprises 14 residues. Trimming removed 2 bases at V and 4 bases at J, with 11 bases between. The germline V gene encodes CDR1 DFQATT and CDR2 SNEGSKA (reference sequence). This CDR3 reads CSARHRAYNEKLFF. CDR3 nucleotide sequence: TGCAGTGCTAGACACAGGGCTTATAATGAAAAACTGTTTTTT.

This clonotype was counted at least ten times. The chain employs TRBV9 and TRBJ2-1; possibly TRBD1 or TRBD2 for D (6 bases each). CDR3 length equals 15 residues. Trimming left V 0 bases short and J 4 bases short, with 11 bases between. From germline, CDR1 is SGDLS and CDR2 YYNGEE. The CDR3: CASSVDGGEYNEQFF. The CDR3 nucleotides are TGTGCCAGCAGCGTAGACGGGGGCGAGTACAATGAGCAGTTCTTC.

This clonotype was seen ten or more times. The chain links TRBV24-1 to TRBJ1-2; no firm D call. Trimming removed 6 bases at V and 7 bases at J, with 17 bases between. Germline V gene data show CDR1 as KGHDR and CDR2 as SFDVKD. CDR3 size: 14 residues. CDR3 nucleotides: TGTGCCACCAGTCCACCAGGAGGATCACTTGGCTACACCTTC. It encodes CATSPPGGSLGYTF.

This clonotype was counted many times. J is TRBJ2-1 and V is TRBV5-1, with 7 positions matching TRBD1. Germline loops: CDR1 SGHRS, CDR2 YFSETQ. The V segment lost 4 bases and the J segment 2 bases; nucleotides outside the gene matches: 6. The CDR3 spans 15 residues. CDR3 bases: TGCGCCAGCAGCGCCACCGGGACAGCCTACAATGAGCAGTTCTTC. Translation: CASSATGTAYNEQFF.

This clonotype was seen ten or more times. V gene TRBV27 combines with J gene TRBJ2-1, with D maybe TRBD2 (7 bases). This CDR3 contains 13 residues. With 4 bases removed from V and 6 bases from J, the gap between germline ends came to 10 bases. Looked up from germline, CDR1 is MNHEY and CDR2 is SMNVEV (reference sequence). CDR3 sequence (DNA): TGTGCCAGCAGTTCGGGGGGCTTCAATGAGCAGTTCTTC. Translated, it gives CASSSGGFNEQFF.

This clonotype showed up many times. This sequence joins TRBV27 and TRBJ2-7, with D maybe TRBD2 (5 bases). Germline V gives CDR1 MNHEY, CDR2 SMNVEV (reference sequence). There are 13 residues in the CDR3. The ends were cut back, 1 base at V and 5 bases at J, with 9 bases in the middle. The CDR3 sequence: CASSLWGEDEQYF. CDR3 sequence (DNA): TGTGCCAGCAGTTTATGGGGAGAGGACGAGCAGTACTTC.

In its sample, this clonotype was seen many times. The V gene is TRBV2, the J gene TRBJ2-3; TRBD1 agrees at 7 bases. V trimming: 0 bases; J trimming: 2 bases; junction bases outside the gene matches: 8. CDR1 and CDR2 (germline): SNHLY, FYNNEI. CDR3 length: 17 amino acids. The DNA of the CDR3 is TGTGCCAGCAGTGAAGCGCTTGAGGGGGCAGACACAGATACGCAGTATTTT. Translation: CASSEALEGADTDTQYF.

In its sample, this clonotype was seen many times. The chain has TRBV7-2 and TRBJ1-5, with D unclear. The germline V gene encodes CDR1 SGHTA and CDR2 FQGNSA. V was shortened by 6 bases and J by 4 bases, with 7 bases between the two germline ends. The CDR3 runs 12 residues. The CDR3 DNA is TGTGCCAGCAGTCCGGGGAATCAGCCCCAGCATTTT. This gives the protein CASSPGNQPQHF.

This clonotype occurred many times. The J gene is TRBJ1-2, the V gene TRBV7-8, with D hard to call. Germline loops: CDR1 SGHVS, CDR2 FQNEAQ. V was clipped by 5 bases and J by 4 bases, with 14 bases between them. CDR3 size: 14 residues. CDR3 amino acids: CASSPQTMIYGYTF. The CDR3 DNA is TGTGCCAGCAGCCCCCAGACCATGATCTATGGCTACACCTTC.

This clonotype was seen ten or more times. One end of the junction varies from germline; a read error may be responsible. This rearrangement joins TRBV7-7 to TRBJ2-5; 8 nucleotides agree with TRBD1. The germline gives CDR1 SSHAT, CDR2 FNYEAQ (reference sequence). The CDR3 contains 15 residues. The CDR3 sequence is CASSFGQGGQETQYF. The CDR3 coding sequence is TGTGCTAGCAGCTTTGGACAGGGTGGGCAAGAGACCCAGTACTTC.

This clonotype has a count of ten or more. The chain links TRBV10-3 to TRBJ2-6; 9 bases match TRBD1. The J segment lost 0 bases and the V segment lost 9 bases, leaving 6 bases of the junction unmatched. CDR3 length: 16 amino acids. The germline gives CDR1 ENHRY, CDR2 SYGVKD. DNA of the CDR3: TGTGCCATAGGACAGGGGACACACTCTGGGGCCAACGTCCTGACTTTC. Its protein product is CAIGQGTHSGANVLTF.